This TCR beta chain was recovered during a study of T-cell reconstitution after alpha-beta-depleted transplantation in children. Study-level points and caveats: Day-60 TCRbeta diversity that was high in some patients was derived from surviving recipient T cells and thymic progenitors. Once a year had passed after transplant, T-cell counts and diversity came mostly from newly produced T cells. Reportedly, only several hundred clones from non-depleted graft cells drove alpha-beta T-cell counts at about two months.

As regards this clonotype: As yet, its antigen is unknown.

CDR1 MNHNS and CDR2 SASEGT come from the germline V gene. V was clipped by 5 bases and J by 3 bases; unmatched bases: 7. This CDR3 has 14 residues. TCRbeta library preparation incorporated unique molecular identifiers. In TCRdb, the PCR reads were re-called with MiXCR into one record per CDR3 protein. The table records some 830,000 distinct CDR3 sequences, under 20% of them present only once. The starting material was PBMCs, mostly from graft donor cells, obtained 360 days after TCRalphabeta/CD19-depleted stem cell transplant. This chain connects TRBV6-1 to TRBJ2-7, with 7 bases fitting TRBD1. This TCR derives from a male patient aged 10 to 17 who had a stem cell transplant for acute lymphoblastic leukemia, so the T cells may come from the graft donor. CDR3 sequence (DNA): TGTGCCAGCAGTCCCGACAGGGCTTACTACGAGCAGTACTTC. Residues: CASSPDRAYYEQYF.